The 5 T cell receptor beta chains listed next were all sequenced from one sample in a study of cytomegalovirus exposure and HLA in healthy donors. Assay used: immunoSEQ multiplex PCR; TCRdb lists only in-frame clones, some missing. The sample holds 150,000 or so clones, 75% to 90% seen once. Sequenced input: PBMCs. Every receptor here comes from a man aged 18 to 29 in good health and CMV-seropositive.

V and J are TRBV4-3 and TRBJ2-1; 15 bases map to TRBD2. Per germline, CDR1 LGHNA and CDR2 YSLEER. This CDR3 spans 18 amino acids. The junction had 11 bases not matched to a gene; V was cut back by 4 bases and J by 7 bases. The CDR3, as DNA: TGCGCCAGCAGCCGCCTTTCCGGGACTAGCGGGAGGAATAATGAGCAGTTCTTC. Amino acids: CASSRLSGTSGRNNEQFF.

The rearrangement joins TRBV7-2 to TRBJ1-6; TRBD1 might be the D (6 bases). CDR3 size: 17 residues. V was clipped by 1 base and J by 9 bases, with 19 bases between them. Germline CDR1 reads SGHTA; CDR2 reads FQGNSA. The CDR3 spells CASSLVAGARGISPLHF. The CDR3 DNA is TGTGCCAGCAGCTTAGTGGCAGGGGCTAGAGGCATTTCACCCCTCCACTTT.

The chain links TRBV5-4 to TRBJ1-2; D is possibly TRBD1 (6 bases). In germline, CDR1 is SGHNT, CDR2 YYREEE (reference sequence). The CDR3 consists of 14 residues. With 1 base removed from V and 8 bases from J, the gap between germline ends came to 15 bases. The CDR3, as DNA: TGTGCCAGCAGCTTGCGACAGGCCACTGAGGGCTACACCTTC. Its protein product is CASSLRQATEGYTF.

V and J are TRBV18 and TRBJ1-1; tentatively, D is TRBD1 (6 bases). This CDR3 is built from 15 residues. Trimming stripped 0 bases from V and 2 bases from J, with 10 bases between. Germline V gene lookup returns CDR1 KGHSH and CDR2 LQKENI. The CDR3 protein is CASSPPHRANTEAFF. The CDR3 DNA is TGTGCCAGCTCACCACCGCACAGGGCCAACACTGAAGCTTTCTTT.

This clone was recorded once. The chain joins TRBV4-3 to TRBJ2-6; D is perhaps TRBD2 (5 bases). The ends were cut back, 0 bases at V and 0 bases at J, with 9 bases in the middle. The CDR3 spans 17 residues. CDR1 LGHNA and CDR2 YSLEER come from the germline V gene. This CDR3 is CASSQDTGFSGANVLTF. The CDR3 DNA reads TGCGCCAGCAGCCAAGATACGGGGTTCTCTGGGGCCAACGTCCTGACTTTC.